The table lists the clone carrying this T cell receptor (beta chain) with a few counts. The antigen is unknown. This record comes from a study of cytomegalovirus exposure and HLA in healthy donors. Points from the study as a whole: Donors belonging to an Asian-associated ancestry cluster reportedly showed fewer N-insertions in productive TCRs than the roughly 700-donor mean, according to what a later analysis found. Several of the most significant clusters were apparently associated with common viral pathogens in a later analysis.

Germline V CDR1 and CDR2: SGHTS, YDEGEE. Trimming removed 6 bases from V and 4 bases from J; junction bases left unmatched: 6. The CDR3 is 13 amino acids. A multiplex PCR was run with 60 Vbeta primers and 13 Jbeta primers. Per the authors' pipeline: A follow-up analysis tallied 65 million to 80 million unique TCR beta chains, about 11 million shared. TCRdb's copy holds only in-frame clones and misses some; the assay was immunoSEQ multiplex PCR. V, J and clone size were drawn from that table, and D and trimming were deduced from the DNA. This table holds 45,000 to 65,000 clones, approximately 77% found once.

The J gene is TRBJ1-2, the V gene TRBV5-8; 7 nucleotides align to TRBD1. The clonotype was recovered from a woman in her forties in good health and CMV-seropositive. The sample taken for sequencing was PBMCs. CDR3 loop: CASTRDRIYGYTF. CDR3 nucleotides: TGTGCCAGCACCCGGGACAGAATCTATGGCTACACCTTC.